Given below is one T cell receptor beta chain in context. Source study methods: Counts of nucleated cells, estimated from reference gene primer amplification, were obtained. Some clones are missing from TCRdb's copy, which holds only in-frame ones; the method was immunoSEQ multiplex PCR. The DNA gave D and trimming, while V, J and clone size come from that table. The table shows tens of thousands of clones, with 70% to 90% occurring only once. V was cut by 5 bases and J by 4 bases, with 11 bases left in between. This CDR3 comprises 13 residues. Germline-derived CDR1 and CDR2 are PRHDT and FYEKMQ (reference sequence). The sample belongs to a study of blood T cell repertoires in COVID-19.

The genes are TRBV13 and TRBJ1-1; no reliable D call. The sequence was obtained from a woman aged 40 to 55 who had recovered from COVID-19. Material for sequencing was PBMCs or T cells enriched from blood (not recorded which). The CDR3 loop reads CASSPGHGTEAFF. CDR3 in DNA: TGTGCCAGCAGCCCGGGTCATGGCACTGAAGCTTTCTTT.